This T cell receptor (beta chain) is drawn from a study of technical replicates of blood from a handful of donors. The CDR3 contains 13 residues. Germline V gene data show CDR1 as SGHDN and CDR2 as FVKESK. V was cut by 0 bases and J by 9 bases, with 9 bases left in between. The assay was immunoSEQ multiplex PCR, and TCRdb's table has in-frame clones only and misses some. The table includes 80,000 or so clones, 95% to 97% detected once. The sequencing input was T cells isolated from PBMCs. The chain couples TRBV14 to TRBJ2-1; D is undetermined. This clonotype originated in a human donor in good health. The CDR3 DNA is TGTGCCAGCAGCCAAGATTGGGCTGGTGAGCAGTTCTTC. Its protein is CASSQDWAGEQFF.